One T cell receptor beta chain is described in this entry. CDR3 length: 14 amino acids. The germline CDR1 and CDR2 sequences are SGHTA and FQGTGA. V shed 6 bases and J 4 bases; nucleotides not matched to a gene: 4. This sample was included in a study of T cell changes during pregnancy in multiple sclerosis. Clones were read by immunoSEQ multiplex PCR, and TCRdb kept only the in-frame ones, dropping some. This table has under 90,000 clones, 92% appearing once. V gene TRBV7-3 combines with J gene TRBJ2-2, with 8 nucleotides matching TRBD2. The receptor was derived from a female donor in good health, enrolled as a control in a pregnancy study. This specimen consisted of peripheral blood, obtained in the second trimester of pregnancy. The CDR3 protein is CASRRAGGTGELFF. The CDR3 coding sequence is TGTGCCAGCAGAAGGGCGGGGGGCACCGGGGAGCTGTTTTTT.